This note documents a single T cell receptor beta chain sequence. This sample was included in a study of blood T cell repertoires in COVID-19. The CDR3 has 14 amino acids. Trimming removed 0 bases at V and 5 bases at J, with 10 bases between. Germline V CDR1 and CDR2: SGHAT, FQNNGV. As originally analysed: Using reference gene primer amplification, nucleated cell counts were estimated. The protocol was immunoSEQ multiplex PCR, while the TCRdb copy is restricted to in-frame clones and leaves out a portion. Clone size and the V and J calls come from that table; the DNA yielded D and trimming. The table includes 90,000 to 150,000 clones, 85% detected once.

Sequences were obtained from peripheral blood. The chain couples TRBV11-2 to TRBJ1-1; a possible D gene is TRBD1 (6 bases). The source of this sequence is a man older than 75 with acute or convalescent COVID-19. The CDR3 loop is CASSLEGARTEAFF. As DNA, the CDR3 is TGTGCCAGCAGCTTAGAGGGGGCGCGAACTGAAGCTTTCTTT. The full variable domain, rest sourced from reference TRBV11-2 and TRBJ1-1, is EAGVAQSPRYKIIEKRQSVAFWCNPISGHATLYWYQQILGQGPKLLIQFQNNGVVDDSQLPKDRFSAERLKGVDSTLKIQPAKLEDSAVYLCASSLEGARTEAFFGQGTRLTVV.